This T cell receptor (beta chain) comes out of a study of cytomegalovirus exposure and HLA in healthy donors. V dropped 5 bases and J dropped 9 bases, with 26 bases sitting between them. The CDR3 is 16 amino acids. CDR1 is SQVTM and CDR2 is ANQGSEA in the germline V gene. The PCR made use of 60 Vbeta and 13 Jbeta primers. Sequenced by immunoSEQ multiplex PCR; TCRdb stores in-frame clones only, minus some. The repertoire holds 180,000 or so clones, around 80% seen once, with about 1.9% in the top ten. This TCR derives from a woman in her 30s in good health and CMV-seronegative. Material: PBMCs. The gene calls are TRBV29-1 and TRBJ2-1, with D possibly matching TRBD1 (6 bases). The DNA for the CDR3 is TGCAGCGTTCAATATAATTTCTTGGGGGCCACGGGTGAGCAGTTCTTC. It encodes CSVQYNFLGATGEQFF.